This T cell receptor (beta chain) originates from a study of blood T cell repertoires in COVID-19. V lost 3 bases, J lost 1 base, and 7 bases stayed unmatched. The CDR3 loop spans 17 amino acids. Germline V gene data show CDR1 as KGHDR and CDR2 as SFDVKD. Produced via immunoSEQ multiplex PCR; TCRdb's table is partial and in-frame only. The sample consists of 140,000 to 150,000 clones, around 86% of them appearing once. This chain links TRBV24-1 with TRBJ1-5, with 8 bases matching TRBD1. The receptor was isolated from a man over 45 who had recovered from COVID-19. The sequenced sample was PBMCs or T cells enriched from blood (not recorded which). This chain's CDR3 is CATSDPLTGVSNQPQHF. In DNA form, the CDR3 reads TGTGCCACCAGTGATCCGCTGACAGGGGTAAGCAATCAGCCCCAGCATTTT.